This T cell receptor beta chain comes out of a study of graft-versus-host responses after intestinal transplantation. Study-level information: As for transplant type, recipients had multivisceral, liver-intestinal, or isolated intestinal grafts.

Generated by immunoSEQ multiplex PCR, the TCRdb table keeps only in-frame clones and is missing some. The top ten clones hold about 0.23% of a sample with fewer than 55,000 clones, 95% of them seen once. The CDR3 loop spans 12 amino acids. The V end lost 3 bases, the J end lost 7 bases, and 8 bases lay between the germline ends. Germline lookup yields CDR1 SGDLS and CDR2 YYNGEE. As for this clone: The antigen remains undetermined.

This chain links TRBV9 with TRBJ2-1; D unresolved. The TCR was taken from a human donor who was the organ donor for an intestinal transplant. This sample comprised unstimulated CD8+ T cells sorted from spleen or lymph node cells, obtained before transplant. The CDR3 coding sequence is TGTGCCAGCAGCGCGGGTAGTAATGAGCAGTTCTTC. Translated: CASSAGSNEQFF.